The 9 T cell receptor beta chains listed next were all sequenced from one sample in a study of T cell responses to AZD1222 COVID-19 vaccine. Repertoires were generated with immunoSEQ multiplex PCR, while TCRdb's copy carries only in-frame clones and drops some. The sample consists of some 150,000 clones, roughly 88% of them appearing once. Sequencing used peripheral blood, obtained 28 days after the second dose of the MenACWY control vaccine. All receptors come from an adult who received the MenACWY meningococcal vaccine as a control.

J is TRBJ1-2 and V is TRBV18, with D hard to call. CDR1 and CDR2 from the germline V gene are KGHSH and LQKENI. Trimming shortened V by 0 bases and J by 8 bases, and 10 bases separated the two germline ends. The CDR3 extends over 13 amino acids. The CDR3 loop reads CASSPPSGEGYTF. The CDR3 nucleotides read TGTGCCAGCTCACCACCGAGCGGAGAGGGCTACACCTTC. Supplemented by reference TRBV18 and TRBJ1-2, the full variable domain reads NAGVMQNPRHLVRRRGQEARLRCSPMKGHSHVYWYRQLPEEGLKFMVYLQKENIIDESGMPKERFSAEFPKEGPSILRIQQVVRGDSAAYFCASSPPSGEGYTFGSGTRLTVV.

The chain has TRBV29-1 and TRBJ2-2, with TRBD2 matching over 12 bases. Germline lookup yields CDR1 SQVTM and CDR2 ANQGSEA. Trimming took 7 bases from V and 5 from J; bases not matched to a gene: 5. The CDR3 covers 14 residues. Here the CDR3 reads CSGGLAGGTGELFF. CDR3 nucleotides: TGCAGCGGGGGACTAGCGGGTGGGACCGGGGAGCTGTTTTTT.

The rearrangement links TRBV3-1 (or the pseudogene TRBV3-2) to TRBJ1-2; weak D call: TRBD1 (6 bases). Trimming took off 5 bases at V and 5 bases at J, with 15 bases between the two ends. The CDR3 is made up of 14 amino acids. The germline V gene encodes CDR1 LGHDT and CDR2 YNNKEL (reference sequence). The CDR3: CASSGMGGGYGYTF. Here the CDR3 DNA reads TGTGCCAGCAGCGGAATGGGAGGGGGGTATGGCTACACCTTC.

This chain links TRBV28 with TRBJ2-1, with 8 bases lining up with TRBD1. The ends lost 2 bases at V and 5 bases at J; junction bases unmatched: 11. CDR3 length: 17 residues. The germline CDR1 and CDR2 sequences are MDHEN and SYDVKM. In nucleotides, the CDR3 is TGTGCCAGCAGTTTAAGGGGACAGGACTTTTCCCACAATGAGCAGTTCTTC. Protein: CASSLRGQDFSHNEQFF.

The chain has TRBV3-1 (or the pseudogene TRBV3-2) and TRBJ2-7, with 10 bases aligning to TRBD2. CDR1 and CDR2 from the germline V gene are LGHDT and YNNKEL (reference sequence). CDR3 length equals 15 residues. The J segment lost 6 bases and the V segment lost 5 bases, leaving 10 bases of the junction unmatched. Here the CDR3 DNA reads TGTGCCAGCAGCTGGCTGGGGCTAGCGGGAGCCGAGCAGTACTTC. It yields the protein CASSWLGLAGAEQYF.

The chain combines TRBV11-2 with TRBJ1-1; the D is unclear. V was clipped by 5 bases and J by 8 bases, with 18 bases between them. Germline V gene lookup returns CDR1 SGHAT and CDR2 FQNNGV. CDR3 length: 14 residues. Written as DNA, the CDR3 is TGTGCCAGCAGCCTCGTCTCGGGATCCCCCGAAGCTTTCTTT. Amino acids: CASSLVSGSPEAFF.

The J gene is TRBJ1-2, the V gene TRBV7-9, with D unclear. Germline V CDR1 and CDR2: SEHNR, FQNEAQ (reference sequence). The V end was cut by 2 bases, the J end by 4 bases, with 14 bases between. CDR3 size: 15 residues. CDR3 amino acids: CASSLQGGARYGYTF. The DNA of the CDR3 is TGTGCCAGCAGCTTACAAGGTGGAGCCCGCTATGGCTACACCTTC.

This clone was detected only once. The J gene is TRBJ2-3, the V gene TRBV29-1; D may be TRBD2 (7 bases). V gave up 7 bases and J gave up 4 bases, with 12 bases separating them. The CDR3 length is 12 residues. Looked up from germline, CDR1 is SQVTM and CDR2 is ANQGSEA. In DNA, the CDR3 is TGCAGCGGCTCCGGGGGGCCAGATACGCAGTATTTT. Translated, it gives CSGSGGPDTQYF.

The chain employs TRBV27 and TRBJ1-6; no firm D call. CDR1 MNHEY and CDR2 SMNVEV come from the germline V gene (reference sequence). This CDR3 spans 13 amino acids. V lost 5 bases and J 10 bases, leaving 12 bases between the germline ends. The CDR3 region is CASSGHLPSPLHF. For the CDR3, the DNA is TGTGCCAGCAGTGGGCATCTTCCCTCACCCCTCCACTTT.